This entry describes one T cell receptor beta chain. What it binds is not known. A read error may be the cause here, since a much bigger clone is one base away. The CDR3 is 14 amino acids. Per the germline V gene, CDR1 is SGHKS and CDR2 is YYEKEE (reference sequence). The source of the sample is a study of CD8 T cells in ankylosing spondylitis. Study observations and caveats: Among TCR beta sequences, a motif of under 10 highly homologous variants appeared characteristic of ankylosing spondylitis blood.

Molecular-barcoded quantitative 5'-RACE produced these TCR beta libraries. Via MiXCR, TCRdb re-called the 5' RACE reads, giving one row per CDR3 protein. The data show about 130,000 distinct CDR3 sequences, over 7% seen once. The source of this sequence is a male donor with ankylosing spondylitis or in good health (not recorded which). The chain recombines TRBV5-5 with TRBJ1-5; no clear D. Sequencing input: blood, either unsorted or a sorted T cell fraction (not recorded which). CDR3 sequence (DNA): TGTGCCAGCAGCCCACAATTACCAAATCCGCCCCAGCATTTT. This sequence encodes CASSPQLPNPPQHF.